The next 14 T cell receptor beta chains were all read from a single sample in a study of T cells in Graves' hyperthyroidism and ophthalmopathy. The CDR3 regions of TCR beta were amplified from RNA transcripts. The study used the HTBI primer set for a first-round RT-PCR of the TCR CDR3. From the multiplex PCR reads, TCRdb called clonotypes with MiXCR, one entry per CDR3 protein. The sample records approximately 220,000 distinct CDR3 sequences, around 18% being singletons. Sequencing used blood. These receptors were taken from a middle-aged man with Graves' hyperthyroidism.

At least ten counts were recorded for this clonotype. The chain joins TRBV20-1 to TRBJ2-1; D unresolved. Germline-derived CDR1 and CDR2 are DFQATT and SNEGSKA (reference sequence). The V end lost 5 bases, the J end lost 1 base, and 9 bases lay between the germline ends. The CDR3 contains 13 residues. CDR3 amino acids: CSAATTSYNEQFF. DNA for the CDR3: TGCAGTGCTGCTACTACATCCTACAATGAGCAGTTCTTC.

This clonotype occurred many times. The CDR3 spells CASSSRRDQPQHF. The CDR3 DNA follows: TGTGCCAGTAGTAGCCGACGTGACCAGCCCCAGCATTTT. This sequence joins TRBV19 and TRBJ1-5; D unclear. Looked up from germline, CDR1 is LNHDA and CDR2 is SQIVND (reference sequence). V lost 4 bases to trimming and J lost 7 bases, with 11 bases between them. The CDR3 has 13 amino acids. The full variable domain, with the rest looked up from reference TRBV19 and TRBJ1-5, is DGGITQSPKYLFRKEGQNVTLSCEQNLNHDAMYWYRQDPGQGLRLIYYSQIVNDFQKGDIAEGYSVSREKKESFPLTVTSAQKNPTAFYLCASSSRRDQPQHFGDGTRLSIL.

This clonotype was picked up many times. V usage is TRBV20-1 and J usage is TRBJ2-7; D is ambiguous. Germline CDR1 DFQATT, CDR2 SNEGSKA (reference sequence). This CDR3 is built from 13 residues. Deletions cut 2 bases from V and 0 bases from J, with 8 bases between. The CDR3 is CSARLISSYEQYF. CDR3 nucleotides: TGCAGTGCTAGACTGATATCCTCCTACGAGCAGTACTTC.

This clonotype turned up a few times. The V gene is TRBV27, the J gene TRBJ2-1; 7 nucleotides align to TRBD2. V dropped 3 bases and J dropped 3; count of bases not matched to a gene: 5. This CDR3 has 15 amino acids. Germline CDR1 reads MNHEY; CDR2 reads SMNVEV (reference sequence). This CDR3 is CASSFAGAGYNEQFF. The CDR3 nucleotides are TGTGCCAGCAGTTTCGCGGGAGCGGGCTACAATGAGCAGTTCTTC.

The gene calls are TRBV12-3 or TRBV12-4 and TRBJ1-2, with 9 bases fitting TRBD1. The CDR3 totals 20 residues. The V and J ends lost 2 bases and 0 bases, in that order; junction bases with no gene match: 16. The CDR3 DNA reads TGTGCCAGCAGTTTATTGAGTAGATTTGGACAGGGGTCCGCTAACTATGGCTACACCTTC. Translation: CASSLLSRFGQGSANYGYTF.

On this clonotype itself: This may arise from a read error, as a much more abundant clone is one base away. V usage is TRBV6-2 or TRBV6-3 and J usage is TRBJ1-1; 11 positions match TRBD1. CDR3 length: 15 amino acids. Germline V lookup: CDR1 MNHEY, CDR2 SVGEGT. CDR3 protein: CTSRTQGQGASEAFF. The CDR3 nucleotides are TGTACCAGCAGAACCCAAGGACAGGGGGCATCTGAAGCTTTCTTT.

The sample holds many counts of this clonotype. The chain combines TRBV7-9 with TRBJ1-2, with a weak D call TRBD1 (5 bases). This CDR3 has 14 residues. Looked up from germline, CDR1 is SEHNR and CDR2 is FQNEAQ (reference sequence). V lost 1 base, J lost 5 bases, and 11 bases lay in between. The CDR3 here is CASSLETALYGYTF. Written as DNA, the CDR3 is TGTGCCAGCAGCTTAGAGACAGCCTTATATGGCTACACCTTC. The variable domain in full, completed from reference TRBV7-9 and TRBJ1-2, reads DTGVSQNPRHKITKRGQNVTFRCDPISEHNRLYWYRQTLGQGPEFLTYFQNEAQLEKSRLLSDRFSAERPKGSFSTLEIQRTEQGDSAMYLCASSLETALYGYTFGSGTRLTVV.

The rearrangement links TRBV7-2 to TRBJ2-7; 10 bases align to TRBD2. The germline CDR1 and CDR2 sequences are SGHTA and FQGNSA. The CDR3 spans 15 residues. Germline trimming cut 4 bases from V and 3 bases from J; bases unmatched to any gene: 6. DNA for the CDR3: TGTGCCAGCAGCTCCGTAGCGGGAGGATACTACGAGCAGTACTTC. Its protein product is CASSSVAGGYYEQYF.

This clonotype was detected only a few times. V gene TRBV20-1 combines with J gene TRBJ2-7; tentative D call: TRBD1 (6 bases). CDR1 is DFQATT, CDR2 SNEGSKA, per germline (reference sequence). The CDR3 has 11 amino acids. V dropped 3 bases and J dropped 4 bases, with 7 bases sitting between them. DNA for the CDR3: TGCAGTGCTAGCCAGGGGTACGAGCAGTACTTC. Amino acids: CSASQGYEQYF.

This clonotype was seen at least ten times. The rearrangement joins TRBV6-2 or TRBV6-3 to TRBJ2-3, with D tentatively TRBD2 (5 bases). CDR3 length equals 15 residues. From germline, CDR1 is MNHEY and CDR2 SVGEGT. V was cut by 6 bases and J by 4 bases, with 17 bases left in between. The DNA of the CDR3 is TGTGCCAGCAGACTCATACCCGGGGTCGCAGATACGCAGTATTTT. Translating it yields CASRLIPGVADTQYF.

At least ten counts were recorded for this clonotype. The rearrangement uses TRBV28 and TRBJ1-4; 8 positions agree with TRBD1. The trim removed 1 base at V and 3 bases at J, leaving 7 bases unmatched. Germline-derived CDR1 and CDR2 are MDHEN and SYDVKM. The CDR3 is made up of 17 amino acids. The CDR3, as DNA: TGTGCCAGCAGTTTATTTGGCAGGGGGCTATCTAATGAAAAACTGTTTTTT. Translated, it gives CASSLFGRGLSNEKLFF. Full variable domain (remainder filled in from reference TRBV28 and TRBJ1-4): DVKVTQSSRYLVKRTGEKVFLECVQDMDHENMFWYRQDPGLGLRLIYFSYDVKMKEKGDIPEGYSVSREKKERFSLILESASTNQTSMYLCASSLFGRGLSNEKLFFGSGTQLSVL.

The sample holds many counts of this clonotype. The chain joins TRBV20-1 to TRBJ2-1, with a tentative D call TRBD2 (6 bases). The ends were cut back, 2 bases at V and 0 bases at J, with 11 bases in the middle. The CDR3 covers 15 residues. In germline, CDR1 is DFQATT, CDR2 SNEGSKA (reference sequence). In DNA, the CDR3 is TGCAGTGCTAGAACCCGGGACTTCTCCTACAATGAGCAGTTCTTC. Translation gives CSARTRDFSYNEQFF.

This clonotype was detected many times. The V call is TRBV3-1, the J call TRBJ2-2; TRBD1 or TRBD2 may be the D gene (5 bases each). Looked up from germline, CDR1 is LGHDT and CDR2 is YNNKEL (reference sequence). The V gene lost 3 bases and the J gene lost 5 bases, with 16 bases spanning the gap. The CDR3 spans 16 residues. For the CDR3, the DNA is TGTGCCAGCAGCCAGGGGGACGGTCGAACGACCGGGGAGCTGTTTTTT. It specifies CASSQGDGRTTGELFF.

The V call is TRBV20-1, the J call TRBJ2-7; 12 nucleotides line up with TRBD2. The trim removed 1 base at V and 2 bases at J, leaving 0 bases unmatched. CDR1 is DFQATT and CDR2 is SNEGSKA in the germline V gene (reference sequence). The length of the CDR3 is 14 residues. The CDR3 bases are TGCAGTGCTAGAGGACTAGCGGGGGCCTACGAGCAGTACTTC. Protein sequence: CSARGLAGAYEQYF.